The clone carrying this T cell receptor (beta chain) was observed a few times. Its target is unknown. J gave up 4 bases and V 7 bases, and 13 bases lay outside the gene matches. CDR1 and CDR2 from the germline V gene are SGHVS and FQNEAQ. The CDR3 sequence is 16 residues long. This sample is part of a study of identical twins. Study conclusions and caveats: Findings depended on cross-sectional statistics rather than tracking the same donors. Memory repertoires showed no such pattern, whereas abundant cord blood beta clonotypes carried fewer insertions.

Unique molecular identifiers were in the cDNA, with template-switch universal primer binding. TCRdb fed the 5' RACE reads into MiXCR, producing one record per CDR3 protein. The profile shows 500,000 to 550,000 distinct CDR3 sequences, around 22% of them singletons. These same data were also listed under a study on yellow fever vaccine responses in identical twins.

The TCR sequence derives from a woman younger than 35 in good health. Sequenced: CD4+ T cells sorted from blood. V gene TRBV7-8 combines with J gene TRBJ2-5, with 9 bases aligning to TRBD1. CDR3 coding DNA: TGTGCCAGCATCCCCGAATCGGGACAGGGAGGAGAGACCCAGTACTTC. This gives the protein CASIPESGQGGETQYF.